The sequence of this TCR beta chain was determined in a study of T cell repertoires in cytomegalovirus infection. TCRdb re-analysed the reads in MiXCR, keeping a single row per CDR3 protein. The profile shows a few hundred thousand distinct CDR3 sequences, around 15% of them singletons. As concerns this clonotype: A much larger clone differs by one base, so this may be a read error.

Specimen: PBMCs. The clonotype comes from a human donor in good health (CMV status not recorded). Some clones in this sample may be carry-over from other donors' samples.

For the CDR3, the DNA is TGTGCCAGCAGCTTAGCGTGTCAGGGCATACTCCACTTT. This sequence encodes CASSLACQGILHF. The chain carries TRBV7-2 and TRBJ1-6, with a weak D call TRBD1 (5 bases). Trimming removed 0 bases from V and 16 bases from J, with 13 bases in between. This CDR3 is 13 amino acids long. Germline V gene lookup returns CDR1 SGHTA and CDR2 FQGNSA.